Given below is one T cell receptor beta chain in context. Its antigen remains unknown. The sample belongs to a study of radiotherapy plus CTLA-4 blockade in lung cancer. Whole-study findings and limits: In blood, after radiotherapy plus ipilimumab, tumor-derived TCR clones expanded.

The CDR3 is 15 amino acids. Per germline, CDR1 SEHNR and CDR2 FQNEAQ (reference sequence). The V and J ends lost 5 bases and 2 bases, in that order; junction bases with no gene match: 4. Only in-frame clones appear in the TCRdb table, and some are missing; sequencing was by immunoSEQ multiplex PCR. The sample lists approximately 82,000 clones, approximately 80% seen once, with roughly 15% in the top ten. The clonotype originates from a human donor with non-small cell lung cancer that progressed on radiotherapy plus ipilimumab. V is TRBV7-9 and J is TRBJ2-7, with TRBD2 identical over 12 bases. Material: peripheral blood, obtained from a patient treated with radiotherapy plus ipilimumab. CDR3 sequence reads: CASSRRLAGAYEQYF. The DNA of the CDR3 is TGTGCCAGCAGCCGACGACTAGCGGGGGCCTACGAGCAGTACTTC.